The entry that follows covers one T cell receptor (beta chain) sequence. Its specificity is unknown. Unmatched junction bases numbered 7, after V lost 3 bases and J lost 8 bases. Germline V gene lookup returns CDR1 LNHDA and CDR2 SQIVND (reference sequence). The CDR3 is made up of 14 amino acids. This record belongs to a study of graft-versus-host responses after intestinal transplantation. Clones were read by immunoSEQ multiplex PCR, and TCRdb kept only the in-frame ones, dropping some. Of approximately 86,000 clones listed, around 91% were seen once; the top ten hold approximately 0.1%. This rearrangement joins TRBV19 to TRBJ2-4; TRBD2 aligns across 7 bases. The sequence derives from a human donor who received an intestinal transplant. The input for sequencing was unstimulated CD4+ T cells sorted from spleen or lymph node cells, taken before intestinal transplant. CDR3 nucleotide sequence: TGTGCCAGTAGTATTTTGGCAGGGAGGGACATTCAGTACTTC. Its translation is CASSILAGRDIQYF.